The T cell receptor beta chain under discussion was sequenced for a study of regulatory T cells in long-lasting Graves disease. Time point described: newly diagnosed GD, antithyroid drugs for less than 3 months. PBMC RNA was the source of the TCR library. The patients included were those that came from an endocrinology department in Xi'an, China. Tubes containing EDTA received roughly 9 milliliters of drawn peripheral blood. This clonotype was observed at least ten times. Its antigen is currently unknown. For TCR beta, libraries came from iRepertoire HTBI primers and Arm-PCR of CDR3 regions. TCRdb reprocessed the multiplex PCR reads with MiXCR, giving one entry per CDR3 protein. Among approximately 400,000 distinct CDR3 sequences listed, roughly a sixth were seen once. Study results and limitations: Compared with new cases, persistent Graves' patients showed reduced TCR diversity. Persistent patients had a count of shared public clonotypes (approximately 2,800) that exceeded that of new patients (around 970).

CDR3 length: 17 amino acids. Germline CDR1 reads LNHDA; CDR2 reads SQIVND (reference sequence). Trimming cost V 5 bases and J 0 bases; bases outside gene matches: 11. The input for sequencing was peripheral blood mononuclear cells (PBMCs), taken at new diagnosis, from a patient treated with antithyroid drugs. The sequence was obtained from a female donor with Graves disease. This chain links TRBV19 with TRBJ1-1; 8 bases are a match to TRBD1. CDR3: CASSGFRQGPMNTEAFF. The CDR3 DNA reads as TGTGCCAGTAGTGGATTCAGACAGGGGCCAATGAACACTGAAGCTTTCTTT. The whole variable domain, remainder taken from reference TRBV19 and TRBJ1-1, is DGGITQSPKYLFRKEGQNVTLSCEQNLNHDAMYWYRQDPGQGLRLIYYSQIVNDFQKGDIAEGYSVSREKKESFPLTVTSAQKNPTAFYLCASSGFRQGPMNTEAFFGQGTRLTVV.